The clone carrying this T cell receptor (beta chain) was counted once. What it binds is not known. One end of the junction does not line up with germline, which may come from a read error. Looked up from germline, CDR1 is SQVTM and CDR2 is ANQGSEA. The CDR3 runs 14 residues. This specimen comes from a study of tumor-infiltrating lymphocytes in primary liver carcinoma. Study in general: Samples produced roughly 3.65 to 7.5 million productive TCRbeta reads, comparable across tissue types. Study observations and caveats: Blood had a significantly lower top-250-clone fraction than tumors did (p = 0.039). Tumor-adjacent and tumor-blood pairs shared a smaller degree of overlap than tumor region pairs.

Germline DNA was also extracted, and blood RNA derived from unsorted whole blood. Treatment-naive at the time, the patients had chronic HBV infection. Total RNA (approximately 0.5 ug) served as template for TCR beta cDNA synthesis primed by a constant-region primer. It was through three nested multiplex PCR rounds of slightly modified ARM-PCR that TCR beta libraries arose. The first two PCR rounds, roughly 11 cycles each, used TRBV1-TRBV30 forward primers and a C-beta reverse primer. One entry per CDR3 protein results from TCRdb running MiXCR on the multiplex PCR reads. The data contain around 210,000 distinct CDR3 sequences, 65% of them seen just once; the ten biggest clones take up 6% to 8.5%.

The sequenced sample was peripheral blood. This chain links TRBV29-1 with TRBJ2-6; perhaps TRBD1 as D (5 bases). This sequence was found in a woman aged 60-75 years with primary liver carcinoma and hepatitis B virus infection. The CDR3 sequence is CSVDTGSGAKVLIF. CDR3 bases: TGCAGCGTTGATACCGGCTCTGGGGCCAAGGTCCTGATTTTC.